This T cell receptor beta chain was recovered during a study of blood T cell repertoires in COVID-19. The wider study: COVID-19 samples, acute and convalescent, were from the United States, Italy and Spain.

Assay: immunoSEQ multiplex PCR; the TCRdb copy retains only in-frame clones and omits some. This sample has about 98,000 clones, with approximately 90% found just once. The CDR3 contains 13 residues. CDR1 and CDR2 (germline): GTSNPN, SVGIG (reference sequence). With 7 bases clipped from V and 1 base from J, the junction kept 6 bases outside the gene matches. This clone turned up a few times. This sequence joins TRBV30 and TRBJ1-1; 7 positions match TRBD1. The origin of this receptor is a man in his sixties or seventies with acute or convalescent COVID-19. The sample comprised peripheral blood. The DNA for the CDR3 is TGTGCCTCAACTCGGACAGGGAACACTGAAGCTTTCTTT. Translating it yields CASTRTGNTEAFF.